Following are 9 T cell receptor beta chains from one sample sequenced in a study of blood T cell repertoires in COVID-19. Clones were sequenced by immunoSEQ multiplex PCR, and TCRdb holds only the in-frame ones, with some missing. This sample has about 530,000 clones, with roughly nine tenths found just once. Sequencing used peripheral blood. The receptors shown here come from a woman between 50 and 59 years old with COVID-19, enrolled during active disease.

The V gene is TRBV30, the J gene TRBJ2-2; D might be TRBD2 (6 bases). Trimming took off 5 bases at V and 4 bases at J, with 20 bases between the two ends. Germline V gene data show CDR1 as GTSNPN and CDR2 as SVGIG (reference sequence). This CDR3 is 16 amino acids long. In DNA, the CDR3 is TGTGCCTGGGGGTTGGGGGACTTAACATTCACCGGGGAGCTGTTTTTT. This codes for CAWGLGDLTFTGELFF. Using reference TRBV30 and TRBJ2-2 for the parts outside the CDR3, the full variable domain is SQTIHQWPATLVQPVGSPLSLECTVEGTSNPNLYWYRQAAGRGLQLLFYSVGIGQISSEVPQNLSASRPQDRQFILSSKKLLLSDSGFYLCAWGLGDLTFTGELFFGEGSRLTVL.

The chain uses TRBV24-1 and TRBJ1-5; 7 nucleotides align to TRBD1. The CDR3 is 14 amino acids. CDR1 and CDR2 from the germline V gene are KGHDR and SFDVKD. V gave up 4 bases and J gave up 8 bases; unmatched junction bases: 7. In DNA, the CDR3 is TGTGCCACCAGTGACATCGACAGGGTGGAGCCCCAGCATTTT. Residues: CATSDIDRVEPQHF.

V is TRBV5-4 and J is TRBJ1-1, with 7 bases that match TRBD1. Germline assignment: CDR1 SGHNT and CDR2 YYREEE (reference sequence). Trimming cost V 4 bases and J 1 base; bases outside gene matches: 7. This CDR3 is built from 15 residues. CDR3 sequence: CASSPGGDRNTEAFF. In nucleotides, the CDR3 is TGTGCCAGCAGCCCGGGAGGGGACAGGAACACTGAAGCTTTCTTT.

The chain joins TRBV24-1 to TRBJ2-1; TRBD1 matches 11 bases. In germline, CDR1 is KGHDR, CDR2 SFDVKD. The CDR3 sequence is 17 residues long. V trimming: 3 bases; J trimming: 6 bases; junction bases outside the gene matches: 9. This chain's CDR3 is CATSDRRGQGDLNEQFF. CDR3 DNA: TGTGCCACCAGTGATAGGAGGGGACAGGGGGATCTCAATGAGCAGTTCTTC.

The genes are TRBV5-4 and TRBJ1-2; D uncertain. CDR1 is SGHNT and CDR2 is YYREEE in the germline V gene (reference sequence). V lost 5 bases, J lost 3 bases, and 11 bases lay in between. This CDR3 is 13 amino acids long. This CDR3 is CASRARDYYGYTF. The CDR3 nucleotides read TGTGCCAGCAGAGCCAGAGACTACTATGGCTACACCTTC.

The chain combines TRBV15 with TRBJ1-2; unclear D gene. Trimming removed 0 bases at V and 7 bases at J, with 9 bases between. CDR3 length equals 13 residues. Germline V gene data show CDR1 as LNHNV and CDR2 as YYDKDF (reference sequence). The CDR3 is CATSREPLGGYTF. The DNA for the CDR3 is TGTGCCACCAGCAGAGAACCTCTCGGTGGCTACACCTTC. Full variable domain (outside the CDR3, taken from reference TRBV15 and TRBJ1-2): DAMVIQNPRYQVTQFGKPVTLSCSQTLNHNVMYWYQQKSSQAPKLLFHYYDKDFNNEADTPDNFQSRRPNTSFCFLDIRSPGLGDTAMYLCATSREPLGGYTFGSGTRLTVV.

V is TRBV11-2 and J is TRBJ1-2; 7 nucleotides align to TRBD1. Germline lookup yields CDR1 SGHAT and CDR2 FQNNGV. V lost 6 bases and J lost 7; bases outside the gene matches: 14. CDR3 size: 15 residues. The CDR3 reads CASSSLRDSPFGYTF. The CDR3, as DNA: TGTGCCAGCAGTTCCCTCCGGGACAGCCCATTTGGCTACACCTTC.

V and J are TRBV6-6 and TRBJ1-5; weak D call: TRBD1 (5 bases). There are 16 residues in the CDR3. V lost 7 bases to trimming and J lost 2 bases, with 18 bases between them. CDR1 is MNHNY, CDR2 SVGAGI, per germline (reference sequence). The CDR3 protein is CASKVFRTGGNQPQHF. The CDR3 bases are TGTGCCAGCAAGGTTTTTCGCACGGGGGGCAATCAGCCCCAGCATTTT.

The gene calls are TRBV6-5 and TRBJ2-7; D is perhaps TRBD1 (6 bases). The germline V and J ends were trimmed by 2 bases and 3 bases, with 8 bases remaining between them. CDR3 length equals 13 residues. Germline V gene data show CDR1 as MNHEY and CDR2 as SVGAGI. CDR3 in DNA: TGTGCCAGCAGTTACGGACAGCTCTACGAGCAGTACTTC. Its protein product is CASSYGQLYEQYF.